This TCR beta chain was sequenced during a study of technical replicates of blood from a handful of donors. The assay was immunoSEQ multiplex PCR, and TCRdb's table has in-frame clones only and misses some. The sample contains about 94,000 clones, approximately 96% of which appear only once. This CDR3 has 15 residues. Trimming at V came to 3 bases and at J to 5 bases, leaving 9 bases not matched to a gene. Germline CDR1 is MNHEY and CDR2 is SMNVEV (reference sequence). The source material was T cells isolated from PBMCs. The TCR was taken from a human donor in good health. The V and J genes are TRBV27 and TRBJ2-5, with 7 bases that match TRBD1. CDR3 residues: CASSLYRGGVETQYF. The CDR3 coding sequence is TGTGCCAGCAGTTTGTACAGGGGTGGAGTGGAGACCCAGTACTTC.